Below are 6 T cell receptor beta chains sequenced from a single sample in a study of blood T cell repertoires in COVID-19. The protocol was immunoSEQ multiplex PCR, while the TCRdb copy is restricted to in-frame clones and leaves out a portion. This sample has tens of thousands of clones, with around 93% found just once. Sample: peripheral blood. The receptors were sampled from a woman under 40 in a cohort sampled during active COVID-19.

The chain couples TRBV7-2 to TRBJ2-5, with D possibly matching TRBD1 (6 bases). Germline V gene sequence: CDR1 SGHTA, CDR2 FQGNSA. V was clipped by 2 bases and J by 5 bases, with 21 bases between them. The CDR3 contains 17 residues. CDR3 DNA: TGTGCCAGCAGCTTAATCAGGGGCGGAGCGAGAGAGGAGACCCAGTACTTC. Protein sequence: CASSLIRGGAREETQYF.

In its sample, this clone was seen a few times. CDR3 DNA sequence: TGTGCCAGCAGTTTTACTAGCGGTGCCTACGAGCAGTACTTC. Translating it yields CASSFTSGAYEQYF. The chain joins TRBV27 to TRBJ2-7, with 8 bases fitting TRBD2. CDR3 length: 14 amino acids. In germline, CDR1 is MNHEY, CDR2 SMNVEV (reference sequence). V was pared by 3 bases and J by 2 bases, with 3 bases of the junction left unmatched.

The J gene is TRBJ1-1, the V gene TRBV11-2; the D gene is possibly TRBD1 (5 bases). CDR1 and CDR2 (germline): SGHAT, FQNNGV. V was trimmed by 1 base and J by 6 bases, leaving 12 bases between them. This CDR3 spans 14 amino acids. The CDR3 sequence: CASSLGAGRAEAFF. CDR3 nucleotides: TGTGCCAGCAGCTTAGGCGCAGGGAGGGCTGAAGCTTTCTTT.

This clone was observed a few times. The rearrangement uses TRBV11-2 and TRBJ1-1; D gene ambiguous. Germline lookup yields CDR1 SGHAT and CDR2 FQNNGV. The CDR3 runs to 13 residues. Between the trimmed V and J ends, which lost 7 bases and 4 bases, there was a span of 13 bases. CDR3 in amino acids: CASTYLSGTEAFF. The CDR3 DNA reads as TGTGCCAGCACCTACCTTTCAGGCACTGAAGCTTTCTTT.

The chain has TRBV6-6 and TRBJ1-6; 11 bases agree with TRBD1. The CDR3 loop spans 16 amino acids. Looked up from germline, CDR1 is MNHNY and CDR2 is SVGAGI (reference sequence). The junction had 7 bases not matched to a gene; V was cut back by 2 bases and J by 10 bases. CDR3 protein: CASSYGDRGSGSPLHF. CDR3 DNA: TGTGCCAGCAGTTACGGGGACAGGGGGTCAGGGTCACCCCTCCACTTT.

The gene calls are TRBV28 and TRBJ1-2; no clear D gene. Trimming took 4 bases from V and 4 from J, leaving 25 bases between them. From germline, CDR1 is MDHEN and CDR2 SYDVKM. The CDR3 length is 18 residues. CDR3 in DNA: TGTGCCAGCAGTTCCGGAGAGTCCTCGGTCGTTGTTGTCTATGGCTACACCTTC. This gives the protein CASSSGESSVVVVYGYTF.